What follows describes a single T cell receptor beta chain. Its antigen is not known. The study reverse transcribed the entire isolated RNA, so it sequenced expressed TCRB transcripts. Method: immunoSEQ multiplex PCR; TCRdb's copy keeps in-frame clones and lacks some. This table has 40,000 to 45,000 clones, 66% appearing once. Sort purity for all populations was recorded as exceeding 98%. The data were taken from a study of beta chain features in type 1 diabetes. Study as a whole: Age, gender and cell yields were similar between patients and healthy donors. Sorted cells from all samples, numbering 107,917,701, were examined. Notes on the study in general: Moderate yet significant TCRB CDR3 shortening was seen in Type 1 diabetes patients in all four CD4+ subsets. Cells with high TCR expression could be over-represented by cDNA sequencing.

The CDR3 loop spans 15 amino acids. V lost 2 bases and J 6 bases, leaving 14 bases between the germline ends. CDR1 is SGHTA, CDR2 FQGNSA, per germline. Sequencing was performed on Tregs from blood. The sequence was obtained from a woman under 30 with type 1 diabetes. The rearrangement uses TRBV7-2 and TRBJ2-1, with D maybe TRBD2 (7 bases). The CDR3, as DNA: TGTGCCAGCAGCTTACCGCGGGGGCTAATCAATGAGCAGTTCTTC. Residues: CASSLPRGLINEQFF.